These T cell receptor beta chains were read from a single sample in a study of T cells in Graves' hyperthyroidism and ophthalmopathy. TCRdb called the multiplex PCR reads again in MiXCR, with one record for every CDR3 protein. Of about 560,000 distinct CDR3 sequences listed, over 15% are singletons. Sequenced input: blood. The receptor set was obtained from a woman under 30 with Graves' hyperthyroidism. Both conserved end residues are part of each CDR3. The order of the fields is V gene, D gene, J gene, clone size, CDR3 protein, CDR3 DNA. D genes are given only for firm matches. Part of the rows lack a size; the others show once, few, many or a class for expanded clones.

TRBV7-6	NA	TRBJ1-3	NA	CASSFFPPAALSGNTIYF	TGTGCCAGCAGCTTTTTTCCCCCAGCGGCACTCTCTGGAAACACCATATATTTT
TRBV30	TRBD2	TRBJ2-7	many	CAWSVAGTAYEQYF	TGTGCCTGGAGTGTAGCGGGGACTGCCTACGAGCAGTACTTC
TRBV4-3	NA	TRBJ1-6	NA	CASSRSGGSPLHF	TGCGCCAGCAGCCGGAGTGGTGGTTCACCCCTCCACTTT
TRBV6-2/TRBV6-3	NA	TRBJ1-1	few	CASSYRRHTEAFF	TGTGCCAGCAGTTACAGGAGACACACTGAAGCTTTCTTT
TRBV19	NA	TRBJ1-1	NA	CASSIQTGGTEAFF	TGTGCCAGTAGTATCCAGACAGGCGGGACTGAAGCTTTCTTT
TRBV7-8	TRBD1	TRBJ1-4	NA	CASSSGTARSEKLFF	TGTGCCAGCAGCAGTGGGACAGCTCGTAGTGAAAAACTGTTTTTT
TRBV29-1	NA	TRBJ2-2	few	CSVEEVLLATNTGELFF	TGCAGCGTTGAAGAGGTCTTGCTAGCAACGAACACCGGGGAGCTGTTTTTT
TRBV7-9	NA	TRBJ2-7	few	CASSSDHSSSYEQYF	TGTGCCAGCAGCTCAGATCATTCGAGCTCCTACGAGCAGTACTTC
TRBV6-4	TRBD1	TRBJ1-3	NA	CASSKGQGMNTIYF	TGTGCCAGCAGCAAGGGACAGGGGATGAACACCATATATTTT
TRBV6-1	NA	TRBJ1-5	NA	CASSDVGVQPQHF	TGTGCCAGCAGTGATGTGGGGGTTCAGCCCCAGCATTTT
TRBV7-9	TRBD2	TRBJ2-1	many	CASSWGSGGLSYNEQFF	TGTGCCAGCAGCTGGGGTAGCGGGGGGCTCTCCTACAATGAGCAGTTCTTC
TRBV18	NA	TRBJ1-1	NA	CASSPRDTENTEAFF	TGTGCCAGCTCACCGAGGGACACCGAGAACACTGAAGCTTTCTTT
TRBV5-1	NA	TRBJ1-3	many	CASSLASSGNTIYF	TGTGCCAGCAGCTTAGCCAGCTCTGGAAACACCATATATTTT
TRBV20-1	NA	TRBJ1-2	many	CSARVGGVPQYGYTF	TGCAGTGCTAGGGTCGGAGGGGTCCCTCAGTATGGCTACACCTTC
TRBV28	NA	TRBJ2-6	few	CASSAGPRPGANVLTF	TGTGCCAGCAGTGCGGGCCCACGTCCTGGGGCCAACGTCCTGACTTTC
TRBV5-8	NA	TRBJ1-4	many	CASSFSLHEKLFF	TGTGCCAGCAGCTTCAGCTTACATGAAAAACTGTTTTTT
TRBV7-9	NA	TRBJ2-1	few	CASSPSLSYNEQFF	TGTGCCAGCAGCCCGAGCCTCTCCTACAATGAGCAGTTCTTC
TRBV12-3/TRBV12-4	TRBD1	TRBJ2-7	few	CAVRDRGTEQYF	TGTGCCGTAAGGGACAGGGGAACAGAGCAGTACTTC
TRBV3-1	TRBD2	TRBJ2-5	NA	CASSLGYFLAGGQETQYF	TGTGCCAGCAGCCTTGGGTATTTCTTAGCGGGGGGACAAGAGACCCAGTACTTC
TRBV6-1	TRBD1	TRBJ2-1	few	CASRATGGNYNEQFF	TGTGCCAGCAGAGCAACAGGGGGCAATTACAATGAGCAGTTCTTC
TRBV20-1	TRBD2	TRBJ2-3	NA	CSAGAWRGGRDTQYF	TGCAGTGCGGGTGCATGGCGGGGGGGCAGGGATACGCAGTATTTT
TRBV24-1	NA	TRBJ1-1	NA	CATTAREGNTEAFF	TGTGCCACCACTGCCCGGGAGGGGAACACTGAAGCTTTCTTT
TRBV19	NA	TRBJ1-2	few	CASSRSWTATNYGYTF	TGTGCCAGTAGTCGGTCTTGGACAGCTACTAACTATGGCTACACCTTC
TRBV5-1	NA	TRBJ2-2	many	CASTPLRGANTGELFF	TGCGCCAGCACACCCCTGCGGGGAGCGAACACCGGGGAGCTGTTTTTT
TRBV27	TRBD2	TRBJ2-7	NA	CASSLLGGTSSYEQYF	TGTGCCAGCAGCCTGCTGGGGGGGACGAGCTCCTACGAGCAGTACTTC
TRBV10-3	NA	TRBJ2-7	many	CAISMLKTGAYEQYF	TGTGCCATCAGTATGCTTAAAACGGGAGCCTACGAGCAGTACTTC
TRBV20-1	TRBD2	TRBJ2-7	NA	CSGWAQREGYYEQYF	TGCAGTGGTTGGGCCCAGCGGGAGGGATACTACGAGCAGTACTTC
TRBV20-1	NA	TRBJ1-5	few	CSARDNRLNTQPQHF	TGCAGTGCTAGAGATAACCGCCTGAACACTCAGCCCCAGCATTTT
TRBV5-6	NA	TRBJ2-1	NA	CASSLVGEEQFF	TGTGCCAGCAGCTTAGTGGGAGAAGAGCAGTTCTTC
TRBV20-1	NA	TRBJ1-2	NA	CSASTGVLGYTF	TGCAGTGCTAGCACTGGGGTACTTGGCTACACCTTC
TRBV6-1	NA	TRBJ2-2	many	CASSSRTGELFF	TGTGCCAGCAGTTCTCGTACCGGGGAGCTGTTTTTT
TRBV18	NA	TRBJ1-1	many	CASSPLDRGAEAFF	TGTGCCAGCTCACCTTTGGACCGAGGGGCTGAAGCTTTCTTT
TRBV29-1	NA	TRBJ2-5	once	CSVGGVYQETQYF	TGCAGCGTTGGAGGGGTGTACCAAGAGACCCAGTACTTC
TRBV28	NA	TRBJ1-2	many	CATLPPGRVVQGYTF	TGTGCCACCTTACCCCCAGGGAGGGTGGTACAGGGCTACACCTTC
TRBV6-2/TRBV6-3	NA	TRBJ2-1	many	CASRMAGAFGAYEQFF	TGTGCCAGCAGGATGGCGGGGGCCTTTGGTGCTTATGAGCAGTTCTTC
TRBV2	TRBD2	TRBJ2-1	many	CASSGLAGVLYNEQFF	TGTGCCAGCAGTGGATTAGCGGGAGTCTTATACAATGAGCAGTTCTTC
TRBV12-3/TRBV12-4	NA	TRBJ1-3	many	CASSLFPGNTIYF	TGTGCCAGCAGTTTATTTCCTGGAAACACCATATATTTT
TRBV6-6	NA	TRBJ1-1	NA	CASSYSGEAFF	TGTGCCAGCAGTTACTCGGGTGAAGCTTTCTTT
TRBV11-2	TRBD1	TRBJ1-1	many	CATPTGENTEAFF	TGTGCCACCCCGACAGGGGAGAACACTGAAGCTTTCTTT
TRBV7-2	NA	TRBJ2-7	many	CASSLDPGFEQYF	TGTGCCAGCAGCTTAGACCCAGGGTTCGAGCAGTACTTC
TRBV12-3/TRBV12-4	NA	TRBJ2-1	few	CASRPQGGGEQFF	TGTGCCAGCAGGCCTCAGGGTGGTGGTGAGCAGTTCTTC
TRBV20-1	NA	TRBJ1-5	many	CSARHSSNQPQHF	TGCAGTGCTAGGCACAGTAGCAATCAGCCCCAGCATTTT
TRBV11-2	NA	TRBJ1-1	many	CASRPRAGQSLNTEAFF	TGTGCCAGCAGGCCTAGAGCTGGACAGAGCCTGAACACTGAAGCTTTCTTT
TRBV10-1	TRBD2	TRBJ2-5	few	CASSDEFRLAGAGETQYF	TGCGCCAGCAGTGATGAATTTCGACTAGCGGGAGCGGGGGAGACCCAGTACTTC